These T cell receptor beta chains were read from a single sample in a study of cytomegalovirus exposure and HLA in healthy donors. Profiled with immunoSEQ multiplex PCR; TCRdb holds only in-frame clones, not every one. The table records tens of thousands of clones, 90% to 95% of them present only once. The sequencing sample was made of PBMCs. The receptors shown here come from a woman under 40 in good health and CMV-seropositive. CDR3s include the opening cysteine and the closing phenylalanine or tryptophan. The D gene is left open where the match is weak. A clone size is listed for some rows: how often the clone was seen (once, few, many), or a class if it is expanded.

j_gene: TRBJ2-1
abundance: NA
len: 16
v_gene: TRBV28
d_gene: TRBD2
CDR3nt: TGTGCCAGCAGTCCCGGAGGGACTAGTGGGCACAATGAGCAGTTCTTC
CDR3aa: CASSPGGTSGHNEQFF

j_gene: TRBJ1-1
abundance: NA
len: 16
v_gene: TRBV15
d_gene: TRBD1
CDR3nt: TGTGCCACCAGCAGAGGGGACAGTCTTATGAACACTGAAGCTTTCTTT
CDR3aa: CATSRGDSLMNTEAFF

j_gene: TRBJ2-7
abundance: once
len: 15
v_gene: TRBV6-6
d_gene: NA
CDR3nt: TGTGCCAGCAGTCTGACGGGATCCATCTCCTACGAGCAGTACTTC
CDR3aa: CASSLTGSISYEQYF

j_gene: TRBJ2-5
abundance: NA
len: 14
v_gene: TRBV11-2
d_gene: TRBD2
CDR3nt: TGTGCCAGCAGCCCCGCGGGAGGGGGGTTGGCCCAGTACTTC
CDR3aa: CASSPAGGGLAQYF

j_gene: TRBJ2-1
abundance: NA
len: 15
v_gene: TRBV5-5
d_gene: TRBD1
CDR3nt: TGTGCCAGCAGCTCCATCTGGGGACAGATAAATGAGCAGTTCTTC
CDR3aa: CASSSIWGQINEQFF

j_gene: TRBJ2-5
abundance: NA
len: 20
v_gene: TRBV18
d_gene: TRBD1
CDR3nt: TGTGCCAGCTCACCACCGTCCCGGGACAGGGAGGTAATTGCGGAAGAGACCCAGTACTTC
CDR3aa: CASSPPSRDREVIAEETQYF

j_gene: TRBJ2-2
abundance: NA
len: 15
v_gene: TRBV12-1
d_gene: NA
CDR3nt: TGTGCCAGCATCAACAGGACAGGGCGCACCGGGGAGCTGTTTTTT
CDR3aa: CASINRTGRTGELFF

j_gene: TRBJ2-4
abundance: NA
len: 17
v_gene: TRBV21-1
d_gene: NA
CDR3nt: TGTGCCAGCAGCAAAGGCCCTAACGGACGGGATTTTTACATTCAGTACTTC
CDR3aa: CASSKGPNGRDFYIQYF

j_gene: TRBJ2-7
abundance: NA
len: 12
v_gene: TRBV7-9
d_gene: NA
CDR3nt: TGTGCCAGCAGCCCCCCGGGGAACGAGCAGTACTTC
CDR3aa: CASSPPGNEQYF

j_gene: TRBJ2-2
abundance: NA
len: 16
v_gene: TRBV5-4
d_gene: NA
CDR3nt: TGTGCCAGCAGCTTGGTAGGCGGGATGGGCACCGGGGAGCTGTTTTTT
CDR3aa: CASSLVGGMGTGELFF

j_gene: TRBJ2-3
abundance: NA
len: 15
v_gene: TRBV7-2
d_gene: NA
CDR3nt: TGTGCCAGCAGCTTAGCTAGCGGAGACACAGATACGCAGTATTTT
CDR3aa: CASSLASGDTDTQYF

j_gene: TRBJ1-1
abundance: NA
len: 13
v_gene: TRBV9
d_gene: TRBD1
CDR3nt: TGTGCCAGCAGCTTCCGACAGGGCTCTGAAGCTTTCTTT
CDR3aa: CASSFRQGSEAFF

j_gene: TRBJ1-5
abundance: NA
len: 14
v_gene: TRBV7-7
d_gene: NA
CDR3nt: TGTGCCAGCAGCTTAGAGGGGTCAGGACAGCCCCAGCATTTT
CDR3aa: CASSLEGSGQPQHF

j_gene: TRBJ2-7
abundance: NA
len: 16
v_gene: TRBV7-2
d_gene: NA
CDR3nt: TGTGCCAGCAGCTTAGTAGGCCCAAGGACAACCTACGAGCAGTACTTC
CDR3aa: CASSLVGPRTTYEQYF

j_gene: TRBJ2-1
abundance: NA
len: 15
v_gene: TRBV7-2
d_gene: TRBD2
CDR3nt: TGTGCCAGCAGTCCCGGGACTAGCCCTTACAATGAGCAGTTCTTC
CDR3aa: CASSPGTSPYNEQFF

j_gene: TRBJ2-7
abundance: NA
len: 11
v_gene: TRBV28
d_gene: NA
CDR3nt: TGTGCCAGCAGCCCTAAATACGAGCAGTACTTC
CDR3aa: CASSPKYEQYF

j_gene: TRBJ2-1
abundance: NA
len: 15
v_gene: TRBV10-3
d_gene: TRBD2
CDR3nt: TGTGCCATCAGTGTTAAGGCTAGCGGTTACAATGAGCAGTTCTTC
CDR3aa: CAISVKASGYNEQFF

j_gene: TRBJ2-7
abundance: NA
len: 14
v_gene: TRBV6-5
d_gene: TRBD1
CDR3nt: TGTGCCAGCAGCCCGGACAGGGGACCCTACGAGCAGTACTTC
CDR3aa: CASSPDRGPYEQYF

j_gene: TRBJ2-5
abundance: NA
len: 14
v_gene: TRBV28
d_gene: NA
CDR3nt: TGTGCCAGCAGTTTACATACAGGGTCCGGGACCCAGTACTTC
CDR3aa: CASSLHTGSGTQYF

j_gene: TRBJ2-1
abundance: NA
len: 15
v_gene: TRBV5-1
d_gene: TRBD1
CDR3nt: TGCGCCAGCAGCACTCATCGGGACAGGGTCAATGAGCAGTTCTTC
CDR3aa: CASSTHRDRVNEQFF

j_gene: TRBJ2-6
abundance: NA
len: 14
v_gene: TRBV10-2
d_gene: NA
CDR3nt: TGCGCCAGCAGTCCAGGGGTCGGGGCCAACGTCCTGACTTTC
CDR3aa: CASSPGVGANVLTF

j_gene: TRBJ1-1
abundance: NA
len: 11
v_gene: TRBV6-1
d_gene: TRBD1
CDR3nt: TGTGCCAGCAGGACAGGGGGAGAAGCTTTCTTT
CDR3aa: CASRTGGEAFF

j_gene: TRBJ2-3
abundance: NA
len: 16
v_gene: TRBV27
d_gene: TRBD1
CDR3nt: TGTGCCAGCAGTTTGGGGGGGGGACAGGGGATGTTAGCGCAGTATTTT
CDR3aa: CASSLGGGQGMLAQYF

j_gene: TRBJ2-7
abundance: NA
len: 15
v_gene: TRBV28
d_gene: TRBD1
CDR3nt: TGTGCCAGCAGTTTCCCCGGGACAGTATCCTACGAGCAGTACTTC
CDR3aa: CASSFPGTVSYEQYF

j_gene: TRBJ2-5
abundance: NA
len: 13
v_gene: TRBV9
d_gene: NA
CDR3nt: TGTGCCAGCAGCGCCGACAGGCCAGAGACCCAGTACTTC
CDR3aa: CASSADRPETQYF

j_gene: TRBJ2-7
abundance: NA
len: 16
v_gene: TRBV28
d_gene: NA
CDR3nt: TGTGCCAGCAGTCCGCTTTACCGGACAGCTAGTTACGAGCAGTACTTC
CDR3aa: CASSPLYRTASYEQYF

j_gene: TRBJ2-1
abundance: once
len: 13
v_gene: TRBV15
d_gene: NA
CDR3nt: TGTGCCACCAGTGGAGGCTCCTACAATGAGCAGTTCTTC
CDR3aa: CATSGGSYNEQFF

j_gene: TRBJ2-1
abundance: once
len: 16
v_gene: TRBV7-2
d_gene: TRBD2
CDR3nt: TGTGCCAGCAGCTCAGGACTAGCCTTTGGGCACAATGAGCAGTTCTTC
CDR3aa: CASSSGLAFGHNEQFF

j_gene: TRBJ2-3
abundance: NA
len: 18
v_gene: TRBV4-1
d_gene: TRBD2
CDR3nt: TGCGCCAGCAGCCAAGATAGGGGAGGGCCAATAAACCCAGATACGCAGTATTTT
CDR3aa: CASSQDRGGPINPDTQYF

j_gene: TRBJ1-5
abundance: NA
len: 16
v_gene: TRBV15
d_gene: TRBD1
CDR3nt: TGTGCCACCAGCAGAGACTCCGGGACAGGCAATCAGCCCCAGCATTTT
CDR3aa: CATSRDSGTGNQPQHF

j_gene: TRBJ2-1
abundance: NA
len: 15
v_gene: TRBV7-2
d_gene: TRBD2
CDR3nt: TGTGCCAGCAGCCGGACAGGACTAGCGGAGGGTGAGCAGTTCTTC
CDR3aa: CASSRTGLAEGEQFF

j_gene: TRBJ2-7
abundance: NA
len: 13
v_gene: TRBV29-1
d_gene: NA
CDR3nt: TGCAGCGTTTCTTTGGGGAGCTCCTACGAGCAGTACTTC
CDR3aa: CSVSLGSSYEQYF

j_gene: TRBJ1-2
abundance: NA
len: 12
v_gene: TRBV6-6
d_gene: NA
CDR3nt: TGTGCCAGCATTACCCGGGGTGATGGCTACACCTTC
CDR3aa: CASITRGDGYTF

j_gene: TRBJ2-1
abundance: NA
len: 19
v_gene: TRBV4-3
d_gene: TRBD2
CDR3nt: TGCGCCAGCAGCCAAGAGGTTCCGGGAGGGCCGCGCTCCTACAATGAGCAGTTCTTC
CDR3aa: CASSQEVPGGPRSYNEQFF

j_gene: TRBJ2-7
abundance: NA
len: 16
v_gene: TRBV14
d_gene: TRBD2
CDR3nt: TGTGCCAGCAGCGCACTAGCGGGAGGCCCACCCTACGAGCAGTACTTC
CDR3aa: CASSALAGGPPYEQYF

j_gene: TRBJ1-1
abundance: NA
len: 17
v_gene: TRBV5-6
d_gene: TRBD1
CDR3nt: TGTGCCAGCAGCGAAGACAGGGGGCGGATCCCGCTCACTGAAGCTTTCTTT
CDR3aa: CASSEDRGRIPLTEAFF

j_gene: TRBJ2-3
abundance: NA
len: 14
v_gene: TRBV11-2
d_gene: NA
CDR3nt: TGTGCCAGCAGCTTAGATATGTCGGTAGATACGCAGTATTTT
CDR3aa: CASSLDMSVDTQYF

j_gene: TRBJ2-7
abundance: NA
len: 17
v_gene: TRBV19
d_gene: TRBD2
CDR3nt: TGTGCCAGTAGTCCCCGGGGACTAGCGGGAGTACGGTACGAGCAGTACTTC
CDR3aa: CASSPRGLAGVRYEQYF

j_gene: TRBJ2-1
abundance: NA
len: 13
v_gene: TRBV7-5
d_gene: NA
CDR3nt: TGTGCCAGAAGCTTAGTTGGGGGACTCGAGCAGTTCTTC
CDR3aa: CARSLVGGLEQFF

j_gene: TRBJ2-1
abundance: NA
len: 16
v_gene: TRBV7-2
d_gene: TRBD2
CDR3nt: TGTGCCAGCAGCCGAAGCCATACGGGACTAGTTCATGAGCAGTTCTTC
CDR3aa: CASSRSHTGLVHEQFF

j_gene: TRBJ1-5
abundance: NA
len: 15
v_gene: TRBV28
d_gene: TRBD1
CDR3nt: TGTGCCAGCAGTTTTTTCGGGACAGGGGTTCAGCCCCAGCATTTT
CDR3aa: CASSFFGTGVQPQHF

j_gene: TRBJ1-1
abundance: NA
len: 14
v_gene: TRBV15
d_gene: NA
CDR3nt: TGTGCCACCAGCAGAGCACTAATGGACACTGAAGCTTTCTTT
CDR3aa: CATSRALMDTEAFF

j_gene: TRBJ2-7
abundance: medium-sized
len: 12
v_gene: TRBV7-9
d_gene: TRBD1
CDR3nt: TGTGCCAGCAGCCACGACAGGGGCGAGCAGTACTTC
CDR3aa: CASSHDRGEQYF

j_gene: TRBJ2-3
abundance: NA
len: 14
v_gene: TRBV14
d_gene: NA
CDR3nt: TGTGCCAGCAGCGAATTGCGGCCCACAGATACGCAGTATTTT
CDR3aa: CASSELRPTDTQYF

j_gene: TRBJ2-5
abundance: NA
len: 13
v_gene: TRBV5-6
d_gene: NA
CDR3nt: TGTGCCAGCAGCTATGACTTGGCGGAGACCCAGTACTTC
CDR3aa: CASSYDLAETQYF

j_gene: TRBJ2-7
abundance: NA
len: 14
v_gene: TRBV5-6
d_gene: NA
CDR3nt: NA
CDR3aa: CASSVVGQGAREYF

j_gene: TRBJ2-7
abundance: NA
len: 14
v_gene: TRBV30
d_gene: TRBD1
CDR3nt: TGTGCCTGGTGCCGGGACAGTTTCCCCTACGAGCAGTACTTC
CDR3aa: CAWCRDSFPYEQYF

j_gene: TRBJ1-5
abundance: NA
len: 15
v_gene: TRBV28
d_gene: NA
CDR3nt: TGTGCCAGCAGTTCGGGTGGTCCCCACAATCAGCCCCAGCATTTT
CDR3aa: CASSSGGPHNQPQHF

j_gene: TRBJ2-7
abundance: once
len: 13
v_gene: TRBV9
d_gene: NA
CDR3nt: TGTGCCAGCAGCCCAGGGGTGATCTACGAGCAGTACTTC
CDR3aa: CASSPGVIYEQYF

j_gene: TRBJ2-3
abundance: NA
len: 20
v_gene: TRBV5-4
d_gene: TRBD2
CDR3nt: TGTGCCAGCAGCCCCCCGGGTAGGCTAGCGGGAGGGCCCCGCACAGATACGCAGTATTTT
CDR3aa: CASSPPGRLAGGPRTDTQYF

j_gene: TRBJ2-7
abundance: NA
len: 14
v_gene: TRBV6-6
d_gene: NA
CDR3nt: TGTGCCAGCAGGCGCGGGCTGAGCTCCTACGAGCAGTACTTC
CDR3aa: CASRRGLSSYEQYF

j_gene: TRBJ1-1
abundance: NA
len: 15
v_gene: TRBV6-5
d_gene: NA
CDR3nt: TGTGCCAGCAGGGACGCGGGGGGTGCGGTGACTGAAGCTTTCTTT
CDR3aa: CASRDAGGAVTEAFF